This TCR beta chain was identified during a study of blood T cell repertoires in COVID-19. Background on the study: Sites in the United States, Italy and Spain provided acute and convalescent COVID-19 samples.

CDR1 and CDR2 (germline): MNHEY, SMNVEV (reference sequence). V was clipped by 0 bases and J by 0 bases; unmatched bases: 16. CDR3 length equals 20 residues. Original processing notes: Amplification of reference gene primers provided the estimated nucleated cell counts. The method was immunoSEQ multiplex PCR; TCRdb's version includes in-frame clones alone and lacks a portion of them. The V and J calls and clone size come from that table; D and trimming were worked out from the DNA. The data hold roughly 310,000 clones, with 70% to 90% observed a single time. The sequencing input was peripheral blood. The chain carries TRBV27 and TRBJ1-1; TRBD1 aligns across 7 bases. The source of this sequence is a woman in her fifties or sixties with active or convalescent COVID-19. CDR3 sequence (DNA): TGTGCCAGCAGTTTATCCCGGTACAGGGGATTGAATCGCATGAACACTGAAGCTTTCTTT. Residues: CASSLSRYRGLNRMNTEAFF.